One sample yielded the 29 T cell receptor beta chains listed below, sequenced in a study of blood T cells in healthy people across ages (dated by TCRdb to between 2014 and 2016). Library preparation used 5' RACE. The instrument given in TCRdb is Illumina HiSeq 2500. The second PCR ran for about 6 to 12 cycles and used a J-beta primer mix along with a sample-barcoded 5' primer. Starting from the raw public reads, TCRdb applied fastp trimming at Q25, assembled clones with MiXCR and retained in-frame beta chains. Rows with one shared CDR3 protein collapse into an entry with the most common genes and DNA. For this sample the table gives under 950,000 distinct CDR3 sequences, of which 22% were detected only once. The top ten constitute around 22% of the sample. The sequencing sample was made of blood. The receptor source for this set is a man between 65 and 85 years old in good health.

This clonotype was detected only a few times. This rearrangement joins TRBV6-6 to TRBJ1-1, with 8 positions matching TRBD1. This CDR3 comprises 14 residues. The V gene end was trimmed by 6 bases and the J gene end by 2 bases; junction bases not matched to a gene: 5. CDR1 and CDR2 from the germline V gene are MNHNY and SVGAGI (reference sequence). Written as DNA, the CDR3 is TGTGCCAGCAGGACAGGGGTGGGCAACACTGAAGCTTTCTTT. Residues: CASRTGVGNTEAFF.

V usage is TRBV6-2 or TRBV6-3 and J usage is TRBJ2-1, with 7 bases aligning to TRBD2. This CDR3 region has 16 residues. Trimming at V came to 5 bases and at J to 1 base, leaving 8 bases not matched to a gene. Germline V CDR1 and CDR2: MNHEY, SVGEGT. Here the CDR3 reads CASSRGLEGSYNEQFF. The CDR3 nucleotides are TGTGCCAGCAGTCGCGGACTAGAAGGGTCCTACAATGAGCAGTTCTTC.

This clonotype was seen repeatedly, ten times or more. The V call is TRBV20-1, the J call TRBJ2-7; 11 positions agree with TRBD2. The CDR3 runs 16 residues. J lost 4 bases, V lost 4 bases, and 12 bases had no gene match. CDR1 and CDR2 from the germline V gene are DFQATT and SNEGSKA (reference sequence). The CDR3 DNA follows: TGCAGTGCTAAAATGCTGGGACTAGCGGAGAAATACGAGCAGTACGTC. Protein sequence: CSAKMLGLAEKYEQYV.

The chain joins TRBV15 to TRBJ2-7; 8 nucleotides match TRBD2. Trimming removed 5 bases from V and 2 bases from J; junction bases left unmatched: 5. There are 14 residues in the CDR3. CDR1 is LNHNV and CDR2 is YYDKDF in the germline V gene (reference sequence). The CDR3: CATSFGLAPYEQYF. In DNA, the CDR3 is TGTGCCACCAGCTTTGGACTAGCTCCCTACGAGCAGTACTTC.

The chain is built from TRBV29-1 and TRBJ1-2; 8 bases align to TRBD1. The junction had 5 bases not matched to a gene; V was cut back by 3 bases and J by 5 bases. The CDR3 extends over 13 amino acids. Germline-derived CDR1 and CDR2 are SQVTM and ANQGSEA. CDR3 amino acids: CSVEQDRDYGYTF. The CDR3 region has the DNA TGCAGCGTTGAGCAGGACAGGGATTATGGCTACACCTTC.

In nucleotides, the CDR3 is TGTGCCAGTTCCAGAACTTCTGGGGCCAACGTCCTGACTTTC. Encoded protein: CASSRTSGANVLTF. The rearrangement uses TRBV18 and TRBJ2-6; D call uncertain. This CDR3 is 14 amino acids long. Trimming took 9 bases from V and 1 from J, leaving 10 bases between them. The V gene's germline CDR1 is KGHSH and CDR2 LQKENI.

This clonotype turned up a few times. The rearrangement uses TRBV20-1 and TRBJ1-2; D is uncertain. Germline V gene lookup returns CDR1 DFQATT and CDR2 SNEGSKA (reference sequence). The CDR3 spans 10 residues. Between the trimmed V and J ends, which lost 2 bases and 13 bases, there was a span of 11 bases. CDR3 residues: CSARSAGFTF. The CDR3, as DNA: TGCAGTGCTAGATCGGCAGGATTCACCTTC.

The chain joins TRBV9 to TRBJ2-3; 8 bases line up with TRBD2. Germline values: CDR1 SGDLS, CDR2 YYNGEE. The CDR3 is 14 residues long. J gave up 0 bases and V 3 bases, and 0 bases lay outside the gene matches. In DNA form, the CDR3 reads TGTGCCAGCAGCGCTAGCGGGAGCACAGATACGCAGTATTTT. Amino acids: CASSASGSTDTQYF.

The V and J genes are TRBV9 and TRBJ2-1; D unresolved. Germline V gives CDR1 SGDLS, CDR2 YYNGEE. V lost 6 bases and J 4 bases, leaving 17 bases between the germline ends. The CDR3 runs 15 residues. As DNA, the CDR3 is TGTGCCAGCACCTTAGAGGACCAGGAGTACAATGAGCAGTTCTTC. Its translation: CASTLEDQEYNEQFF.

The V call is TRBV20-1, the J call TRBJ2-5; D is unclear. Looked up from germline, CDR1 is DFQATT and CDR2 is SNEGSKA (reference sequence). The length of the CDR3 is 12 residues. The V and J ends lost 3 bases and 5 bases respectively, with 10 bases between them. DNA of the CDR3: TGCAGTGCTAGTTCCGGGTTTGAGACCCAGTACTTC. Protein sequence: CSASSGFETQYF.

At least ten counts were recorded for this clonotype. This chain links TRBV6-1 with TRBJ1-1, with TRBD1 as a possible D gene (5 bases). V lost 4 bases and J 0 bases, leaving 9 bases between the germline ends. Germline V lookup: CDR1 MNHNS, CDR2 SASEGT. This CDR3 contains 14 residues. The CDR3 sequence is CASSAQAMNTEAFF. The CDR3, as DNA: TGTGCCAGCAGTGCACAGGCCATGAACACTGAAGCTTTCTTT.

The chain recombines TRBV20-1 with TRBJ1-2, with D unclear. The CDR3 is 14 amino acids. The V and J ends lost 0 bases and 7 bases respectively, with 15 bases between them. CDR1 DFQATT and CDR2 SNEGSKA come from the germline V gene (reference sequence). CDR3 in DNA: TGCAGTGCTAGAGAAGAGGGCTCTTACTCTGGCTACACCTTC. The encoded protein is CSAREEGSYSGYTF.

The rearrangement joins TRBV10-3 to TRBJ2-3, with D maybe TRBD2 (7 bases). The V end lost 4 bases, the J end lost 11 bases, and 16 bases lay between the germline ends. From germline, CDR1 is ENHRY and CDR2 SYGVKD. The CDR3 extends over 13 amino acids. CDR3 sequence (DNA): TGTGCCATCAGTGTGGATTGGGGGGGACAGCAGTATTTT. This encodes CAISVDWGGQQYF.

This clonotype has more than one count but fewer than ten. The rearrangement links TRBV7-2 to TRBJ2-5, with 12 bases fitting TRBD1. The assigned J gene may be wrong: the sequence end matches TRBJ2-1 better. The CDR3 runs 16 residues. Germline V gene lookup returns CDR1 SGHTA and CDR2 FQGNSA. The CDR3 DNA reads as TGTGCCAGCAGCTTACCGGGACAGGGGGCGACGAGGGGTCAGTTCTTC. As protein: CASSLPGQGATRGQFF.

This clonotype appeared a few times. The J gene is TRBJ1-2, the V gene TRBV3-1, with D unresolved. The germline CDR1 and CDR2 sequences are LGHDT and YNNKEL (reference sequence). Trimming stripped 1 base from V and 0 bases from J, with 9 bases between. CDR3 size: 15 residues. CDR3 region: CASSQVSVANYGYTF. CDR3 sequence (DNA): TGTGCCAGCAGCCAAGTCTCGGTTGCTAACTATGGCTACACCTTC.

The CDR3: CASSDSRGEADTQYF. CDR3 nucleotide sequence: TGTGCCAGCAGTGACTCGAGGGGGGAGGCAGATACGCAGTATTTT. This chain links TRBV6-4 with TRBJ2-3; D possibly uses TRBD1 or TRBD2 (6 bases each). Germline V gene lookup returns CDR1 MRHNA and CDR2 SNTAGT. Deletions cut 0 bases from V and 4 bases from J, with 11 bases between. The CDR3 has 15 residues.

This chain joins TRBV5-1 and TRBJ2-3; D gene ambiguous. Deletions cut 0 bases from V and 12 bases from J, with 14 bases between. The CDR3 has 13 amino acids. Germline CDR1 reads SGHRS; CDR2 reads YFSETQ. CDR3 region: CASSLGLPNPQYF. The CDR3 DNA is TGCGCCAGCAGCTTGGGGCTACCCAACCCCCAGTATTTT.

This chain links TRBV20-1 with TRBJ1-5; D gene unclear. The CDR3 covers 15 residues. Germline V lookup: CDR1 DFQATT, CDR2 SNEGSKA (reference sequence). V lost 5 bases and J 11 bases, leaving 25 bases between the germline ends. CDR3 in DNA: TGCAGTGCTCCAGATCCTGGACGGGCCGGTAGGGCCCAGCATTTT. It specifies CSAPDPGRAGRAQHF.

This clonotype appeared a few times. The CDR3, as DNA: TGTGCCAGCAGCGCCCGGACAGGGGTAGAGACCCAGTACTTC. This gives the protein CASSARTGVETQYF. V and J are TRBV9 and TRBJ2-5, with 9 bases matching TRBD1. The germline CDR1 and CDR2 sequences are SGDLS and YYNGEE. The J segment lost 4 bases and the V segment lost 3 bases, leaving 4 bases of the junction unmatched. This CDR3 has 14 residues.

V and J are TRBV5-1 and TRBJ2-3, with TRBD2 as a possible D gene (5 bases). The V end lost 7 bases, the J end lost 0 bases, and 15 bases lay between the germline ends. The CDR3 runs to 15 residues. The germline V gene encodes CDR1 SGHRS and CDR2 YFSETQ. CDR3 residues: CASGESSSSTDTQYF. DNA for the CDR3: TGCGCCAGCGGAGAGAGTTCTAGCAGCACAGATACGCAGTATTTT.

The chain has TRBV20-1 and TRBJ2-4; D unresolved. This CDR3 is 14 amino acids long. Trimming pared 3 bases from V and 0 bases from J, leaving 9 bases between. Germline values: CDR1 DFQATT, CDR2 SNEGSKA (reference sequence). This chain's CDR3 is CSASLVLAKNIQYF. DNA for the CDR3: TGCAGTGCTAGCCTAGTACTAGCCAAAAACATTCAGTACTTC.

The chain recombines TRBV10-3 with TRBJ2-1; D is uncertain. This CDR3 has 14 residues. V lost 0 bases to trimming and J lost 9 bases, with 12 bases between them. Germline values: CDR1 ENHRY, CDR2 SYGVKD. In DNA, the CDR3 is TGTGCCATCAGTGAGTCGACCCCAGGTTCTGAGCAGTTCTTC. It is translated as CAISESTPGSEQFF.

V and J are TRBV3-1 and TRBJ2-3; possibly TRBD2 for D (6 bases). The CDR3 extends over 14 amino acids. Germline V gene lookup returns CDR1 LGHDT and CDR2 YNNKEL (reference sequence). V was clipped by 1 base and J by 14 bases, with 19 bases between them. The CDR3 spells CASSQGLQAGSVYF. The CDR3 nucleotides read TGTGCCAGCAGCCAAGGACTCCAGGCGGGGAGCGTGTATTTT.

Notes on this clonotype: An end of the junction does not agree with germline; a read error may underlie this. This rearrangement joins TRBV5-1 to TRBJ2-7; TRBD1 might be the D (6 bases). CDR1 is SGHRS and CDR2 is YFSETQ in the germline V gene. The CDR3 sequence is 16 residues long. The CDR3 sequence: CASSSGFGAGAYEQYF. The CDR3 DNA sequence: TGCGCCAGTAGCTCTGGTTTCGGTGCAGGGGCCTACGAGCAGTACTTC.

For this clonotype: Mismatch with germline at one junction end may stem from a read error. The V call is TRBV6-5, the J call TRBJ1-4, with 8 bases identical to TRBD1. The CDR3 is 14 residues long. CDR1 is MNHEY and CDR2 is SVGAGI in the germline V gene. The DNA for the CDR3 is TGTGCCGGCAGTTACGACAGGGGAAATGAAAAACTGTTTTTT. This sequence encodes CAGSYDRGNEKLFF.

This clonotype was observed a few times. The genes are TRBV6-1 and TRBJ2-1, with D perhaps TRBD1 (5 bases). The CDR3 runs 14 residues. Germline CDR1 and CDR2: MNHNS and SASEGT. The ends were cut back, 1 base at V and 10 bases at J, with 14 bases in the middle. This CDR3 is CASSEGRGSREQFF. CDR3 sequence (DNA): TGTGCCAGCAGTGAAGGAAGGGGCTCACGGGAGCAGTTCTTC.

This clonotype was seen more than once but under ten times. CDR3 protein: CASSLNGQREGPQHF. The CDR3 DNA is TGCGCCAGCAGCTTGAACGGCCAACGGGAGGGGCCCCAGCATTTT. This chain links TRBV5-1 with TRBJ1-5, with D hard to call. CDR1 SGHRS and CDR2 YFSETQ come from the germline V gene. The CDR3 length is 15 residues. Trimming pared 1 base from V and 9 bases from J, leaving 17 bases between.

Concerning this clonotype itself: Mismatch with germline at one junction end may stem from a read error. This chain links TRBV12-3 or TRBV12-4 with TRBJ1-4; perhaps TRBD1 as D (5 bases). The CDR3 runs to 15 residues. The CDR3 region has the DNA TGTGCCAGCAGTTTATCATACGGGGGAAGTGAAGAACTGTTTTTT. Its protein product is CASSLSYGGSEELFF.

The chain carries TRBV12-3 or TRBV12-4 and TRBJ2-3; D might be TRBD1 (6 bases). The CDR3 has 17 amino acids. Trimming stripped 7 bases from V and 6 bases from J, with 26 bases between. CDR3 sequence: CASKTSGHGSFVDTQYF. CDR3 nucleotide sequence: TGTGCCAGCAAAACCTCGGGACATGGTAGTTTCGTTGATACGCAGTATTTT.